The TCR beta chain under discussion was sequenced for a study of blood T cells in healthy people across ages. A note on this clonotype: Its ends do not fully match the called genes, so a read error is possible.

Sample-barcoded 5' priming and a J-beta primer mix drove a second PCR of about 6 to 12 cycles. MiXCR was run by TCRdb on the 5' RACE reads, yielding one entry per CDR3 protein. The sample records 1.5 million to 2 million distinct CDR3 sequences, about 30% being singletons. This CDR3 spans 14 amino acids. Germline assignment: CDR1 SQVTM and CDR2 ANQGSEA. The origin of this receptor is a woman aged 25 to 45 in good health. The sequenced sample consisted of blood. This chain joins TRBV29-1 and TRBJ1-4; 7 bases are shared with TRBD1. The DNA of the CDR3 is TGCAGCGTCACAAGAGGGGGCTCTTGTGGAAAACGGTTTTTT. This codes for CSVTRGGSCGKRFF.